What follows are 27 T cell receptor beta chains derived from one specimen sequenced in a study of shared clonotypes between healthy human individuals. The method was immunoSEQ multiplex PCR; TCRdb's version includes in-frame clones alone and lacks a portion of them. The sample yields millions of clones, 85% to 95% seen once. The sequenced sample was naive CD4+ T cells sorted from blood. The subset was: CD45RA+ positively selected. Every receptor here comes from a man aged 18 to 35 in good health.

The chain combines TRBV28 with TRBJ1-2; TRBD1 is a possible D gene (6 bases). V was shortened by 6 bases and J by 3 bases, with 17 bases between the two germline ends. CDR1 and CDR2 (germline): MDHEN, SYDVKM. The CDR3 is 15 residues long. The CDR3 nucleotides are TGTGCCAGCAGCCAAGGGGGGGCGGTGGACTATGGCTACACCTTC. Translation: CASSQGGAVDYGYTF.

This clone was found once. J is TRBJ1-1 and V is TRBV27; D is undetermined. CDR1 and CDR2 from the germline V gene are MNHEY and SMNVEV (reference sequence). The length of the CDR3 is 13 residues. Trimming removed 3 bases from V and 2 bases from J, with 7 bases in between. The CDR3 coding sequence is TGTGCCAGCAGTTTTTCAGCAAACACTGAAGCTTTCTTT. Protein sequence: CASSFSANTEAFF.

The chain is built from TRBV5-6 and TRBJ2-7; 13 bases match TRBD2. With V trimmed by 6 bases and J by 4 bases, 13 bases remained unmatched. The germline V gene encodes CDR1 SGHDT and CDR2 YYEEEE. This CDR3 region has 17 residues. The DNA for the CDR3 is TGTGCCAGCACGGGGAGGGGACTAGCGGGAAGGGGGTACGAGCAGTACTTC. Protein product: CASTGRGLAGRGYEQYF. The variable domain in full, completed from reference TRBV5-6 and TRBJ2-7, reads DAGVTQSPTHLIKTRGQQVTLRCSPKSGHDTVSWYQQALGQGPQFIFQYYEEEERQRGNFPDRFSGHQFPNYSSELNVNALLLGDSALYLCASTGRGLAGRGYEQYFGPGTRLTVT.

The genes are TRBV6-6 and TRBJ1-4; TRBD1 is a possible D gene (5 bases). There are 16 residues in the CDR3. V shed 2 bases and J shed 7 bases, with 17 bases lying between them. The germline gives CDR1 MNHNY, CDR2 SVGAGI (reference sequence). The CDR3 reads CASSYGLTADGEKLFF. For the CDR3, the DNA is TGTGCCAGCAGTTACGGACTGACAGCGGACGGTGAAAAACTGTTTTTT.

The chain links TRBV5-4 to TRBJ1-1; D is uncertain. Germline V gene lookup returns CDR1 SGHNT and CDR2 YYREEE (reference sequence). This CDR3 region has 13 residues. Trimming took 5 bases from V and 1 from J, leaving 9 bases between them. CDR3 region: CASRPQENTEAFF. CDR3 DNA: TGTGCCAGCAGGCCTCAAGAGAACACTGAAGCTTTCTTT. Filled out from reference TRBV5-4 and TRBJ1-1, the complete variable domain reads ETGVTQSPTHLIKTRGQQVTLRCSSQSGHNTVSWYQQALGQGPQFIFQYYREEENGRGNFPPRFSGLQFPNYSSELNVNALELDDSALYLCASRPQENTEAFFGQGTRLTVV.

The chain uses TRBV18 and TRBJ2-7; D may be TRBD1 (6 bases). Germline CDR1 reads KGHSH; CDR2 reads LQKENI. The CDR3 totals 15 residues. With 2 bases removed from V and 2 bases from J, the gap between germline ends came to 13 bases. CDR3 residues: CASSPFRDTAYEQYF. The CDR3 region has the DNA TGTGCCAGCTCACCATTCCGGGACACGGCCTACGAGCAGTACTTC.

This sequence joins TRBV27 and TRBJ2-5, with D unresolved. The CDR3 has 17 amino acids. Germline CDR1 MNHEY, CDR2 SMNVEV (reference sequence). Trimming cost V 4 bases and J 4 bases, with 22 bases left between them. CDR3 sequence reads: CASSSAGSLIWGETQYF. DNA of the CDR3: TGTGCCAGCAGTTCAGCTGGCTCCTTAATCTGGGGAGAGACCCAGTACTTC.

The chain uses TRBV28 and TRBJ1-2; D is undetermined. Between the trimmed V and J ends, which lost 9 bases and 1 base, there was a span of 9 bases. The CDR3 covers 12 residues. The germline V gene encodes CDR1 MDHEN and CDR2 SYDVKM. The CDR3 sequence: CASQWINYGYTF. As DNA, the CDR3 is TGTGCCAGTCAGTGGATTAACTATGGCTACACCTTC.

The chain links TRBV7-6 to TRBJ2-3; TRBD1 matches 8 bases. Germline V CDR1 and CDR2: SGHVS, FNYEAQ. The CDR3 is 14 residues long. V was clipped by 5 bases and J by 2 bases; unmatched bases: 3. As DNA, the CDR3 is TGTGCCAGCAGCACAGGGGGACACACAGATACGCAGTATTTT. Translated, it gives CASSTGGHTDTQYF.

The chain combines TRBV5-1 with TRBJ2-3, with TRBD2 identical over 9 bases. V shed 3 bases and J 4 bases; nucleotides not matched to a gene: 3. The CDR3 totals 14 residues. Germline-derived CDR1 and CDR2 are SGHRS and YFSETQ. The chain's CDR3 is CASSSGLAPDTQYF. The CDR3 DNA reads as TGCGCCAGCAGCTCGGGACTAGCCCCAGATACGCAGTATTTT.

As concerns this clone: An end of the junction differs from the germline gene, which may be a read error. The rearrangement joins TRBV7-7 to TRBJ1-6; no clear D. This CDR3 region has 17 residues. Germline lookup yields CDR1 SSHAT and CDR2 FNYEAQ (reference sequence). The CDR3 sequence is CASSREVDLQNNSPLHF. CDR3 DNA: TGTGCTAGCAGCCGGGAGGTGGATTTACAGAATAATTCACCCCTCCACTTT.

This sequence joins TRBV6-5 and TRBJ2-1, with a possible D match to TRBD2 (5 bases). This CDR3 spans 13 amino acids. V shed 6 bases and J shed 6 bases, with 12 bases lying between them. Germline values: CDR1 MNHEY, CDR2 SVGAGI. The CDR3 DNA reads TGTGCCAGCAGGCTTACTAGGTCCAATGAGCAGTTCTTC. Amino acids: CASRLTRSNEQFF.

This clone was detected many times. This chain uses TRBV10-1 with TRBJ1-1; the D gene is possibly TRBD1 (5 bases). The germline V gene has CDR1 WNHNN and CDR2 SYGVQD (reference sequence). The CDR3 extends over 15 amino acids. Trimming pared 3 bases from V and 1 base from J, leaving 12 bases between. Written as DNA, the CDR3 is TGCGCCAGCAGTGATGGGACCGTAACGAACACTGAAGCTTTCTTT. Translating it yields CASSDGTVTNTEAFF.

The CDR3 spells CASSLPGQEKAFF. The CDR3 DNA is TGCGCCAGCAGCTTGCCGGGACAGGAAAAAGCTTTCTTT. This chain uses TRBV5-1 with TRBJ1-1; 8 bases align to TRBD1. CDR3 length equals 13 residues. In germline, CDR1 is SGHRS, CDR2 YFSETQ. The V gene end was trimmed by 1 base and the J gene end by 9 bases; junction bases not matched to a gene: 5.

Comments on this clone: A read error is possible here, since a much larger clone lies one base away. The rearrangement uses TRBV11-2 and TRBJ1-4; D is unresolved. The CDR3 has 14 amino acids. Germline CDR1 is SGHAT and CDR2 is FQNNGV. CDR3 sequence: CASSPRAGNEKLSF. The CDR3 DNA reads TGTGCCAGCAGCCCACGGGCTGGTAATGAAAAACTGTCTTTT.

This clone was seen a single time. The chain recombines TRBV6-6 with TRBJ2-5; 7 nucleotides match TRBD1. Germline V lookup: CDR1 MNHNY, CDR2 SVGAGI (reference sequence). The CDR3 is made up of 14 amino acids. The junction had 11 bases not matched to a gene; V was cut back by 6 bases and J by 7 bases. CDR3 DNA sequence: TGTGCCAGCAGCCTGGGACAGAATGTGGTGACCCAGTACTTC. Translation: CASSLGQNVVTQYF.

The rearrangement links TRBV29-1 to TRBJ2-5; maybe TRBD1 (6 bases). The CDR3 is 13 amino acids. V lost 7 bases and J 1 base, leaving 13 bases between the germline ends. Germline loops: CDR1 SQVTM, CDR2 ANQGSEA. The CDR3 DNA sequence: TGCAGCGCTGCACAGGGCCCCCAAGAGACCCAGTACTTC. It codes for CSAAQGPQETQYF.

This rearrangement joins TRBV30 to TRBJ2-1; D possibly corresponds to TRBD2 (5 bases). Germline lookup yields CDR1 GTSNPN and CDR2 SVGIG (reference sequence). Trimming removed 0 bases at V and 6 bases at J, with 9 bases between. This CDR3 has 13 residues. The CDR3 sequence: CAWSVQLVNEQFF. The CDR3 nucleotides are TGTGCCTGGAGTGTACAACTAGTCAATGAGCAGTTCTTC.

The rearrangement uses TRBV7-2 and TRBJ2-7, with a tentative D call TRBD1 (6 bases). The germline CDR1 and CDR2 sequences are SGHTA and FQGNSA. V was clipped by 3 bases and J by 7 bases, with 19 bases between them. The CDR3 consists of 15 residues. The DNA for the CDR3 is TGTGCCAGCAGCTTTGACAAGGGGGTATTGGGAGAGCAGTACTTC. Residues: CASSFDKGVLGEQYF.

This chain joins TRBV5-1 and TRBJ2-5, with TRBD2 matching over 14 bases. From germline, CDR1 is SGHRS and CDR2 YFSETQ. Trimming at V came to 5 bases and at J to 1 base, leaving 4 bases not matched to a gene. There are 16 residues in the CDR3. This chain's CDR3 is CASRRTSGGTQETQYF. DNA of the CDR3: TGCGCCAGCAGGCGGACTAGCGGGGGGACCCAAGAGACCCAGTACTTC.

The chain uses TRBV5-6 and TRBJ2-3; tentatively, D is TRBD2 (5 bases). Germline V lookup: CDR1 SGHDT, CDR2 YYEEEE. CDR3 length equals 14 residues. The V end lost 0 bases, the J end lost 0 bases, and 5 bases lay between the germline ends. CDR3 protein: CASSLGTSTDTQYF. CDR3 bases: TGTGCCAGCAGCTTGGGGACTAGCACAGATACGCAGTATTTT.

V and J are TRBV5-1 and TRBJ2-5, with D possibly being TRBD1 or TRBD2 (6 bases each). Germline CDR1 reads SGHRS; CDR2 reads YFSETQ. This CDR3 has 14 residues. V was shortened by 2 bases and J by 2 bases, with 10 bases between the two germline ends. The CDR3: CASSFEGGQETQYF. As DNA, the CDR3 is TGCGCCAGCAGCTTCGAGGGGGGACAAGAGACCCAGTACTTC.

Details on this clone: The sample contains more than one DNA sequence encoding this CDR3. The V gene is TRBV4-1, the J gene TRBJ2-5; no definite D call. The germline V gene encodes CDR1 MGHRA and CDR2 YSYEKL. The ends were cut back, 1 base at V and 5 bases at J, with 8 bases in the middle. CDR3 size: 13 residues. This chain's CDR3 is CASSQVALETQYF. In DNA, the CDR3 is TGCGCCAGCAGCCAAGTGGCGTTGGAGACCCAGTACTTC.

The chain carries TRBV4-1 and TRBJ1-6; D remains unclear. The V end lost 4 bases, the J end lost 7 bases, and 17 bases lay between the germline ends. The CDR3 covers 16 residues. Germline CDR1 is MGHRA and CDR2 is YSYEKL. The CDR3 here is CASSLVPDGRNSPLHF. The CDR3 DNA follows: TGCGCCAGCAGCCTGGTTCCGGACGGGCGGAATTCACCCCTCCACTTT.

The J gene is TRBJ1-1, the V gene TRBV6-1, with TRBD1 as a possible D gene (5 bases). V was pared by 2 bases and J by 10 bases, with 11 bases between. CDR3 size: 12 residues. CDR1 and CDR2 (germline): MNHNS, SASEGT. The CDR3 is CASSEIGGVAFF. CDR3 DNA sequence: TGTGCCAGCAGTGAAATTGGGGGAGTAGCTTTCTTT.

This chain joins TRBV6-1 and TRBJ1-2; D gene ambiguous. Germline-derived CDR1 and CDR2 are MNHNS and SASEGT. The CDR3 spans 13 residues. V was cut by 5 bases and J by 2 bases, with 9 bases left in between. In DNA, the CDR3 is TGTGCCAGCAGTAACACAGAAAACTATGGCTACACCTTC. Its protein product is CASSNTENYGYTF.

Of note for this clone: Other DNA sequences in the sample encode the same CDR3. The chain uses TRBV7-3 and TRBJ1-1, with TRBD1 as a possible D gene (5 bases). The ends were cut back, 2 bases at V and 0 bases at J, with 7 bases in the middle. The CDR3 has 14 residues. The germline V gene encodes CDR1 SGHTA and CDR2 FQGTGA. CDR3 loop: CASSLEGLNTEAFF. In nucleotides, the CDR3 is TGTGCCAGCAGCTTAGAGGGGTTGAACACTGAAGCTTTCTTT.